Below, 3 T cell receptor beta chains from the same sample are listed, as sequenced in a study of post-analysis software for immune sequencing data. Points from the study as a whole: Patients carried 4 or 5 TRBV segments more frequently than controls did, and TRBV5-6, TRBV5-1 and TRBV20-1 were among them.

Presence of unique molecular identifiers characterized the TCR beta cDNA libraries. TCRdb recomputed calls from the PCR reads with MiXCR, one row per CDR3 protein. The sample contains fewer than 850,000 distinct CDR3 sequences, 46% of which appear only once. No antigen has been assigned to these receptors. Sequencing was carried out using blood. The origin of the receptors is a girl between 10 and 17 years old with multiple sclerosis.

The J gene is TRBJ1-5, the V gene TRBV2; 9 bases are a match to TRBD1. V lost 1 base to trimming and J lost 4 bases; unmatched junction nucleotides: 5. This CDR3 has 16 amino acids. Germline CDR1 is SNHLY and CDR2 is FYNNEI. The CDR3 protein is CASSEVIGTGNQPQHF. The DNA for the CDR3 is TGTGCCAGCAGTGAAGTAATCGGGACAGGGAATCAGCCCCAGCATTTT. Filled out from reference TRBV2 and TRBJ1-5, the complete variable domain reads EPEVTQTPSHQVTQMGQEVILRCVPISNHLYFYWYRQILGQKVEFLVSFYNNEISEKSEIFDDQFSVERPDGSNFTLKIRSTKLEDSAMYFCASSEVIGTGNQPQHFGDGTRLSIL.

This clonotype was detected only a few times. The V and J genes are TRBV4-3 and TRBJ2-7, with D tentatively TRBD1 or TRBD2 (5 bases each). Between the trimmed V and J ends, which lost 0 bases and 4 bases, there was a span of 13 bases. The CDR3 extends over 15 amino acids. CDR1 and CDR2 from the germline V gene are LGHNA and YSLEER. This chain's CDR3 is CASSQDLAGWYEQYF. CDR3 DNA: TGCGCCAGCAGCCAAGATCTAGCAGGGTGGTACGAGCAGTACTTC.

The rearrangement links TRBV19 to TRBJ1-2; D unresolved. Germline loops: CDR1 LNHDA, CDR2 SQIVND (reference sequence). This CDR3 region has 14 residues. Trimming stripped 3 bases from V and 8 bases from J, with 16 bases between. CDR3 protein: CASSITRASPGYTF. The CDR3 nucleotides are TGTGCCAGTAGTATTACCCGGGCCAGCCCGGGCTACACCTTC.